This TCR beta chain was documented in a study of T-cell memory formation after mild COVID-19. The CDR3 length is 16 residues. Trimming took 0 bases from V and 2 from J; bases not matched to a gene: 6. Germline V CDR1 and CDR2: MGHRA, YSYEKL. In TCRdb, the 5' RACE reads were re-called with MiXCR into one record per CDR3 protein. The sample gives roughly 350,000 distinct CDR3 sequences, over 20% of which show up once; 9.5% to 15% is in the top ten. The table lists this clonotype with a few counts. Specimen: PBMCs or a T cell subset sorted from them (not recorded which). The sequence was collected from an adult woman who had mild COVID-19 (a few samples of this study predate the infection). Cell type and time point are not known. The chain combines TRBV4-1 with TRBJ2-7; 8 bases are a match to TRBD1. The CDR3 nucleotides read TGCGCCAGCAGCCAAGATCCGGGCAGGGGGCCCTACGAGCAGTACTTC. Encoded protein: CASSQDPGRGPYEQYF.